Following are 5 T cell receptor beta chains from one sample sequenced in a study of cytomegalovirus exposure and HLA in healthy donors. 60 Vbeta and 13 Jbeta primers were used in PCR. The method was immunoSEQ multiplex PCR; TCRdb's version includes in-frame clones alone and lacks a portion of them. The table records around 200,000 clones, about four fifths of them present only once. The sequenced sample was PBMCs. The receptor set was obtained from a woman aged 45-60 years in good health and CMV-seropositive.

The chain's CDR3 is CASSLGAGIYGYTF. The CDR3 nucleotides are TGTGCCAGCAGCTTAGGGGCAGGAATATATGGCTACACCTTC. The chain recombines TRBV7-8 with TRBJ1-2; D remains ambiguous. The germline gives CDR1 SGHVS, CDR2 FQNEAQ. V lost 1 base and J lost 5, with 11 bases in between. This CDR3 region has 14 residues.

In regard to this clone: This sample also contains other DNA sequences that code for the same CDR3. The chain employs TRBV5-1 and TRBJ1-1; 7 bases align to TRBD1. Germline V gene data show CDR1 as SGHRS and CDR2 as YFSETQ. V trimming: 4 bases; J trimming: 5 bases; junction bases outside the gene matches: 5. This CDR3 comprises 13 residues. CDR3 bases: TGCGCCAGCAGCCTCCAGGGGGATACTGAAGCTTTCTTT. Its translation is CASSLQGDTEAFF.

A few counts support this clone. The chain joins TRBV5-5 to TRBJ1-2; D remains ambiguous. The V gene lost 4 bases and the J gene lost 8 bases, with 12 bases spanning the gap. In germline, CDR1 is SGHKS, CDR2 YYEKEE (reference sequence). The CDR3 runs to 12 residues. The CDR3 region has the DNA TGTGCCAGCAGCCCCTGGGCACGGGGCTACACCTTC. Translating it yields CASSPWARGYTF.

The chain has TRBV6-1 and TRBJ2-7; tentatively, D is TRBD1 (5 bases). V was shortened by 0 bases and J by 4 bases, with 13 bases between the two germline ends. This CDR3 has 15 amino acids. Germline CDR1 reads MNHNS; CDR2 reads SASEGT. Here the CDR3 DNA reads TGTGCCAGCAGTGAAGCCTCTCAGGGAATGTACGAGCAGTACTTC. Translation: CASSEASQGMYEQYF.

The rearrangement joins TRBV9 to TRBJ1-3, with D unclear. Trimming took off 2 bases at V and 0 bases at J, with 9 bases between the two ends. CDR3 length: 15 amino acids. Germline V gives CDR1 SGDLS, CDR2 YYNGEE. DNA for the CDR3: TGTGCCAGCAGCGTCATGGGGAGCTCTGGAAACACCATATATTTT. Encoded protein: CASSVMGSSGNTIYF. The full variable domain, in which reference TRBV9 and TRBJ1-3 provide the parts outside the CDR3, is DSGVTQTPKHLITATGQRVTLRCSPRSGDLSVYWYQQSLDQGLQFLIQYYNGEERAKGNILERFSAQQFPDLHSELNLSSLELGDSALYFCASSVMGSSGNTIYFGEGSWLTVV.